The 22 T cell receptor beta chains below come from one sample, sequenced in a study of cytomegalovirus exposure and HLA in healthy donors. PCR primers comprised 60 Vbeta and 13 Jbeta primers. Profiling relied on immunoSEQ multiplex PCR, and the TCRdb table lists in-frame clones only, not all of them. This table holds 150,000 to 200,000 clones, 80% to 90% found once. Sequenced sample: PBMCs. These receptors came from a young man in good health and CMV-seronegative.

The CDR3 DNA is TGTGCCAGCAGTGACACCACTACGAGCTCCTACAATGAGCAGTTCTTC. This gives the protein CASSDTTTSSYNEQFF. This chain uses TRBV6-4 with TRBJ2-1; no reliable D call. CDR3 length: 16 residues. Germline V gene lookup returns CDR1 MRHNA and CDR2 SNTAGT. Trimming shortened V by 2 bases and J by 0 bases, and 11 bases separated the two germline ends.

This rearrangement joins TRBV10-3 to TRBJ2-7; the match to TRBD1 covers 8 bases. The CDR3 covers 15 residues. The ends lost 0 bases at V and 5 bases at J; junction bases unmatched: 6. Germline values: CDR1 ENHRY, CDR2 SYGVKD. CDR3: CAISESPQGADEQYF. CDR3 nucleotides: TGTGCCATCAGTGAGTCGCCGCAGGGGGCTGACGAGCAGTACTTC.

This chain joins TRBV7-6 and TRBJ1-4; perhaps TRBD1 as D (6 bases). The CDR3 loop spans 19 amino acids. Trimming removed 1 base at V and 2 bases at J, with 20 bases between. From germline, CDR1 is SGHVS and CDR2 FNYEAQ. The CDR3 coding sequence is TGTGCCAGCAGCTTAGGGTCCCACAGGGTCAAGTTGACTAATGAAAAACTGTTTTTT. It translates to CASSLGSHRVKLTNEKLFF.

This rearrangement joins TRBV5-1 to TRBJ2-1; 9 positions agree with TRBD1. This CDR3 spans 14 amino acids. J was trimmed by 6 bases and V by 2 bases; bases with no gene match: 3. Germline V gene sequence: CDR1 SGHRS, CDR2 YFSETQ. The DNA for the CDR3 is TGCGCCAGCAGCTTAACAGGGGGCTTCAATGAGCAGTTCTTC. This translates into CASSLTGGFNEQFF. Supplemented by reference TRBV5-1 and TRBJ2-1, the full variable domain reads KAGVTQTPRYLIKTRGQQVTLSCSPISGHRSVSWYQQTPGQGLQFLFEYFSETQRNKGNFPGRFSGRQFSNSRSEMNVSTLELGDSALYLCASSLTGGFNEQFFGPGTRLTVL.

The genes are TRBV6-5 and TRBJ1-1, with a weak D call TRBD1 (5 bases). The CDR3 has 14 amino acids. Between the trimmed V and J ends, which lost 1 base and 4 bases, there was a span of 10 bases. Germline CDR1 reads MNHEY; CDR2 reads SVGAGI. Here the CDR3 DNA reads TGTGCCAGCAGTTACTATGGGGGGGGCACTGAAGCTTTCTTT. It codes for CASSYYGGGTEAFF.

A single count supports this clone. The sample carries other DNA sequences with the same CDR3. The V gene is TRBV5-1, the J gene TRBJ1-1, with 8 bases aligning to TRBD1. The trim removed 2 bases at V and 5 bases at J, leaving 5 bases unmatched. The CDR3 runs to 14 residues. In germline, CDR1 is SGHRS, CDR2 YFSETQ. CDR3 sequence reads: CASSFTGGRTEAFF. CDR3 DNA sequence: TGCGCCAGCAGCTTTACAGGGGGACGGACTGAAGCTTTCTTT.

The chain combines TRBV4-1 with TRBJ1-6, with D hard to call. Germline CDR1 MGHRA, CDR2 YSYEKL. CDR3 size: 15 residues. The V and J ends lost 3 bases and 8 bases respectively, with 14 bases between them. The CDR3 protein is CASSQYTDSDSPLHF. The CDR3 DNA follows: TGCGCCAGCAGCCAGTACACGGACTCTGATTCACCCCTCCACTTT.

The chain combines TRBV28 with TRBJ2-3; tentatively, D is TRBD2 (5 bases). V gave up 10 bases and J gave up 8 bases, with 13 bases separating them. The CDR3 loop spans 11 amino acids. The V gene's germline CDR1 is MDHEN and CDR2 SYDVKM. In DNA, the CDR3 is TGTGCCACCAGGAGGTTAGGTACGCAGTATTTT. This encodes CATRRLGTQYF.

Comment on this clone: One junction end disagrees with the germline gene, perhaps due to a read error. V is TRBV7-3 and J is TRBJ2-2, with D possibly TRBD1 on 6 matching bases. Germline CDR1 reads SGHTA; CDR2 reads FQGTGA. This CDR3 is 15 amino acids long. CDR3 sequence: CASSSILTGTGVLFF. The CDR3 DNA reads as TGTGCCAGCAGCTCCATACTAACAGGGACCGGGGTGCTGTTTTTT.

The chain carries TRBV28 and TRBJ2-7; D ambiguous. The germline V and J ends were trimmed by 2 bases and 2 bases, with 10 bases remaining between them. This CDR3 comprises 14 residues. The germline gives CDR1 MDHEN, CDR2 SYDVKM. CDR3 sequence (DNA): TGTGCCAGCAGTTTAGGGCTGAGCACCTACGAGCAGTACTTC. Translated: CASSLGLSTYEQYF.

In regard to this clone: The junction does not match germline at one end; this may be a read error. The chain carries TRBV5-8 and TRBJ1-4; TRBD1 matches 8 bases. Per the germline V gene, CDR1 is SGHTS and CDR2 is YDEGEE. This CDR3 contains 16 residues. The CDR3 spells CASSLFSGGAALKESF. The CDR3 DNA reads TGTGCCAGCAGCCTTTTTTCAGGGGGCGCGGCGCTTAAGGAAAGCTTT.

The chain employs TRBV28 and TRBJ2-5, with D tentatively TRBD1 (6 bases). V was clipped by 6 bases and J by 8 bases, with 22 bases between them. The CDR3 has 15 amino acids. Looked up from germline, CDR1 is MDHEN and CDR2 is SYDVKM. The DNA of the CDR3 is TGTGCCAGCAGCCAACCTGGGGCAGGGGTGGACACCCAGTACTTC. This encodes CASSQPGAGVDTQYF.

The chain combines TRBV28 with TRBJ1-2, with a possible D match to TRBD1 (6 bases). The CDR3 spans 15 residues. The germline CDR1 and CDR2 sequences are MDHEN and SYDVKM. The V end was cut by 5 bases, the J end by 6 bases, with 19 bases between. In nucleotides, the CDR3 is TGTGCCAGCAGTCTACGCCCGGACAGTGCGCATGGCTACACCTTC. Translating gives CASSLRPDSAHGYTF.

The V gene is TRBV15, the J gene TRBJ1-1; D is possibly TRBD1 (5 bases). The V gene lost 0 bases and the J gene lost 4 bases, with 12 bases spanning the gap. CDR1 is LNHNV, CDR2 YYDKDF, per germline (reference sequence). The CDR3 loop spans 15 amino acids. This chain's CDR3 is CATSRDPGPGTEAFF. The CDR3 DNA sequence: TGTGCCACCAGCAGAGATCCAGGGCCCGGCACTGAAGCTTTCTTT.

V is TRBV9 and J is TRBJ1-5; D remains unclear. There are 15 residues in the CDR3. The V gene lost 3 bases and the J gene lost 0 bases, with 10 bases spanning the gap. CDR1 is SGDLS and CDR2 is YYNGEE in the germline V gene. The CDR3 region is CASSAEEGSNQPQHF. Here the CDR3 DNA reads TGTGCCAGCAGCGCCGAAGAGGGTAGCAATCAGCCCCAGCATTTT.

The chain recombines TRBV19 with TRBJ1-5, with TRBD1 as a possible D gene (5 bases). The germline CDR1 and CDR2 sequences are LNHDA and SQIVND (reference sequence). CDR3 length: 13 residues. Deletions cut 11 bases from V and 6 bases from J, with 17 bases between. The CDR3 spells CASRDRSGQPQHF. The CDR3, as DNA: TGTGCCTCCAGGGATAGATCCGGTCAGCCCCAGCATTTT.

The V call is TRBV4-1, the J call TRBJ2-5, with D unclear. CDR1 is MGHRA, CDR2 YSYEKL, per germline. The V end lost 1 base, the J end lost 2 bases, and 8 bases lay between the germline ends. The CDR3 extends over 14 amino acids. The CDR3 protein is CASSQGVQQETQYF. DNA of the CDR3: TGCGCCAGCAGCCAAGGAGTACAGCAAGAGACCCAGTACTTC.

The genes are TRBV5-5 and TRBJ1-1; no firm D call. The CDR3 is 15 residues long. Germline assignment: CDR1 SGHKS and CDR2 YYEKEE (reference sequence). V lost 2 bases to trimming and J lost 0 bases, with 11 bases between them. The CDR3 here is CASSFGKTLNTEAFF. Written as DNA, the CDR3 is TGTGCCAGCAGCTTCGGGAAAACTCTGAACACTGAAGCTTTCTTT.

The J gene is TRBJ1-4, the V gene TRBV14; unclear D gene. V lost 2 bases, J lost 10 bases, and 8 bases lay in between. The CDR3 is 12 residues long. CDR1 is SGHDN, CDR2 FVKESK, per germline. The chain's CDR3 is CASSQTTGKLFF. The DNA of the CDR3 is TGTGCCAGCAGCCAAACGACGGGAAAACTGTTTTTT. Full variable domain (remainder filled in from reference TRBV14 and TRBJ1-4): EAGVTQFPSHSVIEKGQTVTLRCDPISGHDNLYWYRRVMGKEIKFLLHFVKESKQDESGMPNNRFLAERTGGTYSTLKVQPAELEDSGVYFCASSQTTGKLFFGSGTQLSVL.

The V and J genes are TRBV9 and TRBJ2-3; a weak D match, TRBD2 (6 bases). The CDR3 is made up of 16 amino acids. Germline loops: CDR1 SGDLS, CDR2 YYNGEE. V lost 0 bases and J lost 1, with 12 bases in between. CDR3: CASSVGMGGGTDTQYF. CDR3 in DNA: TGTGCCAGCAGCGTAGGGATGGGAGGAGGCACAGATACGCAGTATTTT.

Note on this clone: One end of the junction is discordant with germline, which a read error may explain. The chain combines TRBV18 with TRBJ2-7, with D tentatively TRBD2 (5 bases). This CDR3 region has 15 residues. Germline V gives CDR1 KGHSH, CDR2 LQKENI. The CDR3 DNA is TGTGCCAGCTCCCCACCCCTGGAGGCCTCCTACGAGCAGTACTTC. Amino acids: CASSPPLEASYEQYF.

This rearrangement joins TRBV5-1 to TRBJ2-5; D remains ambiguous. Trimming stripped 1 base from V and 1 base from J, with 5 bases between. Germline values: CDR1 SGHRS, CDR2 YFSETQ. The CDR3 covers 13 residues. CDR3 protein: CASSLPSQETQYF. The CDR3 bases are TGCGCCAGCAGCTTGCCGAGCCAAGAGACCCAGTACTTC.